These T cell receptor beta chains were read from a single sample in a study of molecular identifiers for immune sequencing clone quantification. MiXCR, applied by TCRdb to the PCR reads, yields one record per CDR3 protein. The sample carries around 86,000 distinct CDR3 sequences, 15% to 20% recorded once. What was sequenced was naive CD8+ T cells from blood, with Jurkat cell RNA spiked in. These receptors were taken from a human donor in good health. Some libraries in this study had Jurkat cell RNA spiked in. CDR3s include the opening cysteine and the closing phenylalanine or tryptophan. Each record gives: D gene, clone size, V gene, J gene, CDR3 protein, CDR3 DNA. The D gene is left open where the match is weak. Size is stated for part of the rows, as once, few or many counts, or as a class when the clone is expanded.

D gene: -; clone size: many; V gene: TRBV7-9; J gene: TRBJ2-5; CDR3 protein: CASSSRGSYPETQYF; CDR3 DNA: TGTGCCAGCAGCTCCCGAGGATCTTATCCAGAGACCCAGTACTTC
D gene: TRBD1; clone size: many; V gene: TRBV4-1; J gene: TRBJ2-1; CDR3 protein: CASSKTGNEQFF; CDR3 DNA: TGCGCCAGCAGCAAGACAGGGAATGAGCAGTTCTTC
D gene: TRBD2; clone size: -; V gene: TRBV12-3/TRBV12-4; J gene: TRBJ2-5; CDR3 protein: CASSLADGLAGGCRPRETQYF; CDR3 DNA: TGTGCCAGCAGTTTAGCGGACGGACTAGCGGGGGGTTGCCGCCCCAGAGAGACCCAGTACTTC
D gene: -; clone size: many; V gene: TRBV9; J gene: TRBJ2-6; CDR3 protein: CASSVAWYGANVLTF; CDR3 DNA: TGTGCCAGCAGCGTAGCGTGGTACGGGGCCAACGTCCTGACTTTC
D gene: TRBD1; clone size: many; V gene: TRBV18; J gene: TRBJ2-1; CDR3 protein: CASSPRDRGAGNEQFF; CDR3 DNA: TGTGCCAGCTCACCACGGGACAGGGGGGCCGGGAATGAGCAGTTCTTC
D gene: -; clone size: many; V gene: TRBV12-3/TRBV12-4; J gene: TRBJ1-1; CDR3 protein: CASGTTGNTEAFF; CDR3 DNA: TGTGCCAGCGGTACAACGGGGAACACTGAAGCTTTCTTT
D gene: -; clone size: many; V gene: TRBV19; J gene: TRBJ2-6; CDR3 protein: CASSVSGANVLTF; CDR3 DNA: TGTGCCAGTTCAGTCTCTGGGGCCAACGTCCTGACTTTC
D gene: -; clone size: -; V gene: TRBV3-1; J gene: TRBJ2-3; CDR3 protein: CASSQTDTDTQYF; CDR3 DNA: TGTGCCAGCAGCCAGACGGACACAGATACGCAGTATTTT
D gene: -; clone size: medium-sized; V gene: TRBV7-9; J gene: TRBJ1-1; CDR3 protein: CASSSPQNRFMNTEAFF; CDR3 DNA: TGTGCCAGCAGCTCGCCCCAGAACAGGTTCATGAACACTGAAGCTTTCTTT
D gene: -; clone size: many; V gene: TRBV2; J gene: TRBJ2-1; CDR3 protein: CASSILLVTGPNEQFF; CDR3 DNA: TGTGCCAGCAGTATCCTACTAGTTACTGGCCCCAATGAGCAGTTCTTC
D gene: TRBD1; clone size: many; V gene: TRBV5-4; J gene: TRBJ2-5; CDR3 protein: CASSHRQGQETQYF; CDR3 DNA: TGTGCCAGCAGCCACAGACAGGGGCAAGAGACCCAGTACTTC
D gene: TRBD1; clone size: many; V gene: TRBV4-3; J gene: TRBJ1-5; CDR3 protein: CASSQDGQGRNQPQHF; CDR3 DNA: TGCGCCAGCAGCCAAGACGGACAGGGGAGGAATCAGCCCCAGCATTTT
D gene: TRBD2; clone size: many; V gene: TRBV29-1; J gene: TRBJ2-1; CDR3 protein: CSVEGLAGDNEQFF; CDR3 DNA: TGCAGCGTGGAGGGACTAGCGGGAGACAATGAGCAGTTCTTC
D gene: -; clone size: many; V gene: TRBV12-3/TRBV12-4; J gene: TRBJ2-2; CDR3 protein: CASSPLWLNTGELFF; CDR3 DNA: TGTGCCAGCAGCCCATTGTGGCTTAACACCGGGGAGCTGTTTTTT
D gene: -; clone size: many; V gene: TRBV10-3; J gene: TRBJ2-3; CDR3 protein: CAISEAEDTQYF; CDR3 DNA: TGTGCCATCAGTGAGGCGGAAGATACGCAGTATTTT
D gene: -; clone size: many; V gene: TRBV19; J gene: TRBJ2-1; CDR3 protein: CASSIRENEQFF; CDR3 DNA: TGTGCCAGTAGTATCCGGGAGAATGAGCAGTTCTTC
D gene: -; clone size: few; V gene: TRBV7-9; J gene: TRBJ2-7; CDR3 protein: CASGSGQLGEQYF; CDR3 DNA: TGTGCCAGCGGCTCCGGACAGTTAGGGGAGCAGTACTTC
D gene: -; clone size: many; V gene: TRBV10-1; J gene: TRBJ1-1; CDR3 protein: CASSDSPDKANTEAFF; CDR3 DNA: TGCGCCAGCAGTGACTCACCGGACAAGGCCAACACTGAAGCTTTCTTT
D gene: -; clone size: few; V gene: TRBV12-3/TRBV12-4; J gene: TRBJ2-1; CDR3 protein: CASGQTAYNEQFF; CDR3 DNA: TGTGCCAGCGGACAGACAGCCTACAATGAGCAGTTCTTC
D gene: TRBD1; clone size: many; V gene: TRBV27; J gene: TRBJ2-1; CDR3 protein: CASSPGGLSSYNEQFF; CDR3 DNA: TGTGCCAGCAGCCCAGGGGGCCTTAGCTCCTACAATGAGCAGTTCTTC
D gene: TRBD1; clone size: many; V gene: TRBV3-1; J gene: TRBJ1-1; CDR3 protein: CASATGTGVPEAFF; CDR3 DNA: TGTGCCAGCGCGACCGGGACAGGGGTCCCTGAAGCTTTCTTT
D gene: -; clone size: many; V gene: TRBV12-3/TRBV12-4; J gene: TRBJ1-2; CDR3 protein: CASSLQPGNYGYTF; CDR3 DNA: TGTGCCAGCAGTCTCCAGCCAGGGAACTATGGCTACACCTTC
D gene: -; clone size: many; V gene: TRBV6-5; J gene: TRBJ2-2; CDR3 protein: CASSYGGYTGELFF; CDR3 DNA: TGTGCCAGCAGTTACGGGGGGTACACCGGGGAGCTGTTTTTT
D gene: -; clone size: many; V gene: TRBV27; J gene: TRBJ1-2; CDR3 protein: CASSLVGEGLANYGYTF; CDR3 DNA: TGTGCCAGCAGTTTAGTAGGAGAAGGACTAGCTAACTATGGCTACACCTTC
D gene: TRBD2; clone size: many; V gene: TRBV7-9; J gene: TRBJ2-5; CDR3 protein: CASSLRTSSQETQYF; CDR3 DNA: TGTGCCAGCAGCTTAAGGACTAGCAGCCAAGAGACCCAGTACTTC
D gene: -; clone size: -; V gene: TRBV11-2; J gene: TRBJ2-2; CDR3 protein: CASSLFFGQDNTGELFF; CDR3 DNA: TGTGCCAGCAGCTTATTCTTTGGGCAGGACAACACCGGGGAGCTGTTTTTT
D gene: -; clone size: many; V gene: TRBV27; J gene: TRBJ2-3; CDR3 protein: CASSYQLPDTQYF; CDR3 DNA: TGTGCCAGCAGTTACCAACTCCCAGATACGCAGTATTTT
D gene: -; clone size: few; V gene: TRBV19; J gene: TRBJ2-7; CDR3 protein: CASAWTYTYEQYF; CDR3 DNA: TGTGCCAGTGCGTGGACGTACACCTACGAGCAGTACTTC
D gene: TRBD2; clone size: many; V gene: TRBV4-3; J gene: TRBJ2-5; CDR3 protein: CASSQETSGGLFEETQYF; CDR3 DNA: TGCGCCAGCAGCCAAGAGACTAGCGGGGGCCTCTTTGAAGAGACCCAGTACTTC
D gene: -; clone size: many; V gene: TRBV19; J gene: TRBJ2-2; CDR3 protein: CASRIPGHPTGELFF; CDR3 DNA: TGTGCCAGTAGAATACCGGGACATCCCACCGGGGAGCTGTTTTTT
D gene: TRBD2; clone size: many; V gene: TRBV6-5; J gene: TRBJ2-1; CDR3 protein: CASSRDSGVWQFF; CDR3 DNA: TGTGCCAGCAGTCGAGACAGCGGGGTTTGGCAGTTCTTC
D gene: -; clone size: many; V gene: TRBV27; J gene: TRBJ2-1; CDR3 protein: CATGSNTRYNEQFF; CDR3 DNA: TGTGCCACGGGGAGTAACACGCGATACAATGAGCAGTTCTTC
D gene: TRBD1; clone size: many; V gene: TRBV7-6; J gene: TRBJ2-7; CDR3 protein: CASSPGRGQAAAYEQYF; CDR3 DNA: TGTGCCAGCAGCCCAGGGCGCGGACAGGCTGCAGCCTACGAGCAGTACTTC
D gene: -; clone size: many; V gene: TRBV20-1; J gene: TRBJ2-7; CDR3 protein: CSAPPGQGRKYEQYF; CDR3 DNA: TGCAGTGCCCCGCCAGGGCAGGGTCGTAAATACGAGCAGTACTTC
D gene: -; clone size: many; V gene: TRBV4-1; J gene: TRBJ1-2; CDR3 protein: CASSQVLGPLYGYTF; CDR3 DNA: TGCGCCAGCAGCCAAGTTTTAGGCCCGCTTTATGGCTACACCTTC
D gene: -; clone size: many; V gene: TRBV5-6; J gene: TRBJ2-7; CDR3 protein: CASSLESFEQYF; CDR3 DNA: TGTGCCAGCAGCTTGGAAAGCTTTGAGCAGTACTTC
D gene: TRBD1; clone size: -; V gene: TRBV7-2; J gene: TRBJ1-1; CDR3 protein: CASRPRTGWDTEAFF; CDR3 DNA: TGTGCCAGCAGACCGCGGACAGGGTGGGACACTGAAGCTTTCTTT
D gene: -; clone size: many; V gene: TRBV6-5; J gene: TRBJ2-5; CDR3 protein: CASSSGETQYF; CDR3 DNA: TGTGCCAGCAGTTCCGGAGAGACCCAGTACTTC
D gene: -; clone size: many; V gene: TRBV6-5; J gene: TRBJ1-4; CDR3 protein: CASSTTPGFEKLFF; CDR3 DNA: TGTGCCAGCAGTACCACGCCGGGATTCGAAAAACTGTTTTTT
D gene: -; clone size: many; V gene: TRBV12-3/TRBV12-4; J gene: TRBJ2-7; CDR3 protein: CASSDSTYEQYF; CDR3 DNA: TGTGCCAGCAGTGACAGTACCTACGAGCAGTACTTC
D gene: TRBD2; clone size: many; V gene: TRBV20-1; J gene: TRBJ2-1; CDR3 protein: CSARFGLAGVIEQFF; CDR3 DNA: TGCAGTGCTAGATTCGGACTAGCGGGAGTTATTGAGCAGTTCTTC
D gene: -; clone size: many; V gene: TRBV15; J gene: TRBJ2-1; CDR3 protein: CATSRDVGLATGVDEQFF; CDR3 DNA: TGTGCCACCAGCAGAGATGTAGGGCTAGCGACTGGGGTCGATGAGCAGTTCTTC
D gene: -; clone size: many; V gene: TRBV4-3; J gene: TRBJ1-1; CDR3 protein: CASSQRTFGDTEAFF; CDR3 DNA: TGCGCCAGCAGCCAGCGCACCTTCGGGGACACTGAAGCTTTCTTT
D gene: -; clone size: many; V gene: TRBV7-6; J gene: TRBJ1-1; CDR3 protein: CASSLVADTEAFF; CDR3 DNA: TGTGCCAGCAGCTTAGTGGCAGACACTGAAGCTTTCTTT
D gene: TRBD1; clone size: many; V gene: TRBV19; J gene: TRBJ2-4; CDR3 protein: CASSSPDRGAKNIQYF; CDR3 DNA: TGTGCCAGTAGTTCCCCGGACAGGGGAGCCAAAAACATTCAGTACTTC
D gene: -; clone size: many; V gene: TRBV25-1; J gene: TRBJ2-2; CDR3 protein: CASSEFSGLNGELFF; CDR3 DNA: TGTGCCAGCAGTGAATTTTCCGGGTTAAACGGGGAGCTGTTTTTT
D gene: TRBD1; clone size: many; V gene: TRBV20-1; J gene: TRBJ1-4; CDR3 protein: CSATTGQDEKLFF; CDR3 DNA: TGCAGTGCTACCACTGGACAGGACGAAAAACTGTTTTTT
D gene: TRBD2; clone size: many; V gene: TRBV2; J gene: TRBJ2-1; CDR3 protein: CASSGIAGGIEQFF; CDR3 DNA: TGTGCCAGCAGTGGAATAGCGGGGGGGATTGAGCAGTTCTTC